The following is a T cell receptor beta chain sequence with its context. The specificity of this receptor is unknown. Base qualities are not provided; no much larger clone lies one nucleotide away. The cohort was made up of 500 to 800 healthy bone marrow donors. All cohort members were sampled while nominally healthy, although unrecorded immune exposures were likely present. The donor was CMV seronegative and was included in the group of hundreds of seronegative cohort members. Each donor provided a peripheral blood sample, and peripheral blood mononuclear cells were used for TCR beta sequencing. The Qiagen DNeasy Blood Extraction Kit was used to extract genomic DNA from the blood cell samples. The sample is drawn from a study of cytomegalovirus exposure and HLA in healthy donors (dated by TCRdb to the late 2010s). Looking at the study overall: An earlier analysis of some 500 of the donors reported about 250 Gb of sequence data and roughly 100 million unique TCR beta sequences from 150 million to 200 million T cells. An early release covering about 600 HLA-typed donors comprised about 300 gigabases of sequencing data and about 90 million unique TCR sequences. Alongside the repertoire data, information on donor age, sex, ethnicity and CMV serostatus was compiled. An earlier analysis of roughly 580 of the donors used high-throughput TCR beta sequencing to judge whether each TCR beta V gene segment behaved as functional or pseudogenic. Every repertoire in the discovery cohort had been generated on one and the same sequencing platform. Five DR-DQ haplotypes were treated as single units for association and clustering because of strong linkage in the cohort. Typing coverage varied by locus: roughly 629-630 donors for A, B, C, DRB1 and DQB1; roughly 560 for DQA1; more than 600 for DPA1; approximately 490 for DPB1. Of the roughly 420 genotyped donors, more than 75% were placed in the genetic ancestry cluster associated with self-reported Caucasian donors. The study used immunosequencing to profile the T cell repertoires of approximately 650 subjects and linked those repertoires to cytomegalovirus serostatus. Across roughly 420 genotyped donors of the cohort, an average of about 240,000 unique TCR beta nucleotide sequences per donor were sequenced, and 15% to 20% of those sequences were non-productive. The later analysis used no new phenotypic data to find candidate immune exposures, relying instead on TCR beta sequences and their occurrence across donors. Along with the approximately 700-subject first cohort, a separate validation cohort of over 90 different subjects was used. Class I and class II HLA loci were covered by the typing at four-digit resolution. High-throughput TCR immunosequencing, statistical association of individual TCRs with disease status, and machine learning were combined to predict cytomegalovirus infection status. The study aimed to test whether signatures of past pathogen exposure could be identified by cataloging public T cell receptors. In a later genetic analysis, genome-wide SNP genotypes for about 55% of the roughly 700 donors were used, and that subset was treated as a discovery cohort. To study patterns of TCR occurrence, a later analysis re-analyzed previously published TCR beta repertoires from hundreds of donors and added high-resolution HLA genotyping.

General findings and caveats noted by the study authors: In a later analysis, several top co-occurrence clusters were reported to appear linked to parvovirus B19, influenza, CMV and Epstein-Barr virus. The classifier was reported to diagnose cytomegalovirus status with high specificity and sensitivity in both the original and validation cohorts. According to a later analysis, most CMV-associated TCR beta chains appeared to be HLA-restricted, and the HLA associations seemed to be driven largely by CMV exposure. In an earlier analysis of 587 of the donors, most TCR beta V segments appeared in productive rearrangements about 90% or about 30% of the time, broadly matching IMGT annotations. According to a later analysis, TCR association rates differed among HLA loci, with DRB1 alleles showing the most associated TCRs and HLA-C alleles showing the fewest. Strong co-occurrence of HLA alleles, especially DR and DQ, made assigning TCR associations to individual alleles difficult. A later analysis associated 17,000 or so TCR beta sequences with specific HLA alleles at a false discovery rate of 0.05. The authors suggested that the approach could potentially be extended to other disease states and immunological phenotypes. In vitro tests confirmed that a few of the cytomegalovirus-associated TCR beta chains recognize cytomegalovirus antigens. Compared with the approximately 670-donor mean, donors in an Asian-associated ancestry cluster had fewer N-insertions in productive TCRs, according to a later genetic analysis. Correlated functional status among segregating V segments might be attributable to linkage disequilibrium, but an unknown experimental factor could not be ruled out. The presence/absence analyses assumed that sequencing depth was roughly uniform across donors, and that assumption may not be true. For the cohort, immune exposure information was limited to CMV serostatus. Because HLA typing was unavailable for some donors at each locus, only the typed subset was used in association tests. A cluster of highly shared sequence variants was judged likely to be a technical artifact of the sequencing pipeline. The earlier analysis of 450 to 700 of the donors excluded around 17 rarely observed V segments, including chromosome 9 orphons, because counts were too low. Across donors, most TCR sequences were observed very rarely, whereas some public TCRs were present in many individuals. A further reported finding was that TCR beta sequences accurately predicted the HLA-A and HLA-B alleles for most subjects in the first cohort. V-gene and J-gene trimming of TCR beta chains was associated with a missense DCLRE1C variant in a later genetic analysis, and the association was replicated in an independent cohort. The study gave a list of some 150 TCR beta chains associated with cytomegalovirus. The cohort was sequenced for TCR beta chains only, and without alpha or paired-chain data the features that could be detected were limited. In a later analysis, HLA-associated TCR beta chains were found to be more clonally expanded and to have lower generation probabilities than equally common non-associated chains.

Library preparation employed the immunoSEQ multiplex PCR assay. For the multiplex PCR, a mixture combining 60 forward primers for TCR Vbeta segments and 13 reverse primers for TCR Jbeta segments was used. The CDR3 region of rearranged TCR beta genes was amplified from genomic DNA by a multiplex PCR assay. On the Illumina HiSeq System, the amplified TCR beta libraries were sequenced as 87-base-pair reads. The source study handled its data this way. A later analysis counted about 82 million unique TCR beta chains across the 550 to 750 repertoires, and some 11 million of these chains were shared by at least two donors. Raw reads were error-corrected and collapsed into unique sequences with a nearest-neighbor algorithm that merged closely related sequences to remove PCR and sequencing errors. V, D and J gene segments were assigned by aligning CDR3 sequences to IMGT reference sequences. For a sequence to be retained, a match of at least six nucleotides was required to both a V gene segment and a J gene segment. Rearrangements were classified as productive when the CDR3 lacked stop codons and remained in frame with V and J, and all other rearrangements were classified as non-productive. Following IMGT convention, CDR3 was defined as the stretch from the second conserved V-encoded cysteine up to the conserved J-encoded phenylalanine. In an earlier analysis of roughly 580 of the donors, sequences lacking an unambiguous match to a single V gene segment were excluded. In an earlier analysis of 587 of the donors, V segments were called functional above 56.7% productive rearrangements and were called segregating when the between-donor standard deviation exceeded 5%. A statistical classification framework was developed to diagnose cytomegalovirus status using the catalog of TCR beta chain sequences. In a later analysis, TCR nucleotide sequences were compared against IMGT/GENE-DB human TR gene sequences so that V and J genes could be assigned. In a later analysis, CDR3 sequences and most-parsimonious VDJ recombination scenarios were assigned using the TCRdist pipeline. In a later analysis, each TCR beta chain was defined by its CDR3 amino acid sequence together with its V-gene family, and reads without a unique V-gene family were excluded. As a way to deal with suspected cross-contamination and a sequencing artifact, a later analysis dropped more than 500 nucleotide sequences that were highly shared and had low generation probability. In a later analysis, a clonal expansion index was calculated for each public chain from normalized within-repertoire ranks of inferred template counts. A later analysis computed generation probabilities with a VDJ recombination model fitted to out-of-frame rearrangements, and checked the results against IGoR. A later analysis scored TCR-TCR, TCR-HLA and TCR-CMV co-occurrence with hypergeometric tests, applying a repertoire-size bias correction to TCR pairs. A later analysis estimated false discovery rates by permuting HLA or CMV assignments 20 times. A later analysis grouped co-occurring TCRs with DBSCAN, adding TCRdist sequence similarity when clustering within HLA-allele-positive subsets. Repertoires with fewer than 30,000 or more than 120,000 public chains were left out of co-occurrence clustering, as were a few repertoires with anomalous nucleotide sharing. Entries here come from immuneACCESS through TCRdb and include only in-frame sequences with V and J called. Some clones fail to appear in such tables; in the studies checked, an unresolved V gene covers under half of the shortfall, and the cause of the remainder is unknown. V, J and clone size derive from that table, while D and trimming were established from the DNA sequence. For this sample the table gives 110,000 or so clones, of which around 75% were detected only once. Roughly 1.2% of the sample is taken by the ten largest.

The source of this sequence is a man aged 40-55 years in good health and CMV-seronegative. Sequenced input: PBMCs.

The CDR3 is CASSLAAGRNEKLFF. The DNA sequence follows: TGTGCCAGCAGCTTGGCGGCAGGGAGGAATGAAAAACTGTTTTTT. The chain was built from TRBV5-6 and TRBJ1-4, and possibly TRBD1, on 5 matching bases. Trimming costs V 0 bases and J 5 bases, and their ends lie 11 bases apart. The CDR3 numbers 15 residues from cysteine through phenylalanine. Only the CDR3 part of the read is kept: 45 bases, read in frame from the first base. Per the germline V gene, SGHDT is the CDR1 and YYEEEE is the CDR2.